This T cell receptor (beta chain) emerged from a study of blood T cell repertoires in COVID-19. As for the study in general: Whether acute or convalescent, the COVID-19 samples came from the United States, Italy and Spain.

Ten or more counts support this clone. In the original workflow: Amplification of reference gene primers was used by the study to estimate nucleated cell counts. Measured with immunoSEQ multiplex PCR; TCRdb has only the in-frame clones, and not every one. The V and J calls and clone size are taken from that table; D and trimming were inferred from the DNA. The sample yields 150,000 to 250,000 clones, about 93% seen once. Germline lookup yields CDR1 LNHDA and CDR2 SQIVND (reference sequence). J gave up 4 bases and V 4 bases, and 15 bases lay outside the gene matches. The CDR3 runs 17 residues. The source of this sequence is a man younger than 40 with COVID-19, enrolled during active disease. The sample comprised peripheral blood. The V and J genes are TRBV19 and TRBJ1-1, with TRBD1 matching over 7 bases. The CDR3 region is CASSTGGGQGPSTEAFF. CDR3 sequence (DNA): TGTGCCAGTAGTACGGGAGGGGGCCAAGGGCCCTCCACTGAAGCTTTCTTT. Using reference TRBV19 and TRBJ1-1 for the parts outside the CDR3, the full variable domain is DGGITQSPKYLFRKEGQNVTLSCEQNLNHDAMYWYRQDPGQGLRLIYYSQIVNDFQKGDIAEGYSVSREKKESFPLTVTSAQKNPTAFYLCASSTGGGQGPSTEAFFGQGTRLTVV.